Sequencing of this T cell receptor (beta chain) was carried out in a study of early T cells in non-severe SARS-CoV-2 infection. Study as a whole: Bulk RNA taken from unsorted whole blood was sequenced, leaving chains unpaired.

Unique molecular identifier tags were affixed to discrete cDNA molecules. Each CDR3 protein is one row after TCRdb ran MiXCR on the 5' RACE reads. The sample lists about 33,000 distinct CDR3 sequences; around 3.9% were seen once. Findings of the study overall: The study's VDJdb matching favored anti-spike CD8 responses and missed private and CD4 specificities.

V lost 0 bases to trimming and J lost 4 bases, with 9 bases between them. The germline gives CDR1 LGHDT, CDR2 YNNKEL (reference sequence). The CDR3 is 14 residues long. This clonotype was counted many times. Its matching antigen is unknown. The genes are TRBV3-1 and TRBJ2-5, with D hard to call. The sample consisted of whole blood. The sequence derives from an adult who was a healthcare worker with PCR-confirmed SARS-CoV-2 infection or an uninfected control (not recorded which). CDR3 DNA sequence: TGTGCCAGCAGCCAAGACGCTCAAGCAGAGACCCAGTACTTC. Amino acids: CASSQDAQAETQYF.